One and the same sample provided the 20 T cell receptor beta chains below, sequenced in a study of blood T cell repertoires in COVID-19. The data were produced by immunoSEQ multiplex PCR, yet TCRdb's version contains in-frame clones alone and is incomplete. The profile shows a few hundred thousand clones, roughly 88% of them singletons. The sequenced sample was peripheral blood. These TCRs come from a woman between 45 and 60 years old with COVID-19, enrolled during active disease.

This clone was picked up a small number of times. The rearrangement links TRBV18 to TRBJ1-3; D not resolved. Looked up from germline, CDR1 is KGHSH and CDR2 is LQKENI. Trimming removed 5 bases from V and 0 bases from J, with 23 bases in between. The length of the CDR3 is 19 residues. Here the CDR3 DNA reads TGTGCCAGCTCATCCTACAATCCCAGTTCCGGGAGCTCTGGAAACACCATATATTTT. Translating it yields CASSSYNPSSGSSGNTIYF.

The chain couples TRBV30 to TRBJ1-1; possibly TRBD1 for D (5 bases). The CDR3 has 13 residues. Germline CDR1 and CDR2: GTSNPN and SVGIG (reference sequence). V lost 2 bases and J 4 bases, leaving 11 bases between the germline ends. The CDR3 protein is CAWSLGHTTEAFF. The CDR3 DNA reads as TGTGCCTGGAGTCTTGGACATACCACTGAAGCTTTCTTT.

The V gene is TRBV21-1, the J gene TRBJ2-1; no check of the table's D call, TRBD2, against the DNA was made. TRBV21-1 is annotated as a pseudogene. The CDR3 contains 18 residues. CDR3 region: CASSIPPRGGASYNEQFF. The CDR3 DNA reads as TGTGCCAGCAGCATCCCCCCTAGAGGGGGGGCCTCCTACAATGAGCAGTTCTTC.

The chain carries TRBV4-1 and TRBJ1-4; 9 bases map to TRBD1. The CDR3 runs 18 residues. The germline CDR1 and CDR2 sequences are MGHRA and YSYEKL. V was pared by 1 base and J by 9 bases, with 15 bases of the junction left unmatched. CDR3 in DNA: TGCGCCAGCAGCCAAGGCCGCTCAACAGGGGGCAACGGAAAAAAACTGTTTTTT. Its protein is CASSQGRSTGGNGKKLFF.

J is TRBJ2-2 and V is TRBV5-1; 11 bases match TRBD1. Germline trimming cut 2 bases from V and 6 bases from J; bases unmatched to any gene: 6. The CDR3 is made up of 16 amino acids. Germline V gene lookup returns CDR1 SGHRS and CDR2 YFSETQ. The CDR3 coding sequence is TGCGCCAGCAGCTTACCCGGGACAGGGGGTGCCGGGGAGCTGTTTTTT. Protein product: CASSLPGTGGAGELFF.

The CDR3 DNA reads as TGTGCCAGCAGTTGGGACAGAAGCAATCAGCCCCAGCATTTT. Protein: CASSWDRSNQPQHF. The chain joins TRBV6-5 to TRBJ1-5, with 7 bases that match TRBD1. This CDR3 region has 14 residues. The junction had 1 base not matched to a gene; V was cut back by 4 bases and J by 1 base. The germline CDR1 and CDR2 sequences are MNHEY and SVGAGI.

This chain uses TRBV5-1 with TRBJ2-3; 10 bases map to TRBD2. From germline, CDR1 is SGHRS and CDR2 YFSETQ. The junction had 4 bases not matched to a gene; V was cut back by 3 bases and J by 3 bases. This CDR3 is built from 15 residues. The CDR3 here is CASSYLAGGTDTQYF. CDR3 DNA sequence: TGCGCCAGCAGCTACTTAGCGGGGGGAACAGATACGCAGTATTTT.

The rearrangement uses TRBV6-1 and TRBJ1-2; D is undetermined. The CDR3 runs to 12 residues. Trimming took off 3 bases at V and 4 bases at J, with 6 bases between the two ends. Germline V gives CDR1 MNHNS, CDR2 SASEGT. CDR3 sequence: CASSDGPYGYTF. CDR3 sequence (DNA): TGTGCCAGCAGTGATGGCCCCTATGGCTACACCTTC.

This clone turned up a few times. V gene TRBV30 combines with J gene TRBJ1-6; no firm D call. CDR3 size: 12 residues. Trimming took 3 bases from V and 9 from J, leaving 9 bases between them. CDR1 is GTSNPN and CDR2 is SVGIG in the germline V gene (reference sequence). This CDR3 is CAWSPAVSPLHF. CDR3 DNA sequence: TGTGCCTGGAGCCCAGCGGTTTCACCCCTCCACTTT.

This clone occurred a few times. The chain employs TRBV24-1 and TRBJ2-2; D is unclear. The CDR3 covers 13 residues. V shed 1 base and J shed 13 bases, with 12 bases lying between them. Germline values: CDR1 KGHDR, CDR2 SFDVKD. The CDR3 reads CATSDLGEVRLFF. CDR3 in DNA: TGTGCCACCAGTGATTTAGGAGAGGTTCGGCTGTTTTTT.

The V and J genes are TRBV27 and TRBJ1-5; D uncertain. The CDR3 loop spans 13 amino acids. Trimming removed 3 bases from V and 2 bases from J, with 5 bases in between. Germline assignment: CDR1 MNHEY and CDR2 SMNVEV (reference sequence). CDR3 nucleotides: TGTGCCAGCAGTTTTATCGGCAATCAGCCCCAGCATTTT. Encoded protein: CASSFIGNQPQHF.

J is TRBJ2-3 and V is TRBV12-3 or TRBV12-4; tentatively, D is TRBD2 (6 bases). V was pared by 7 bases and J by 4 bases, with 12 bases between. The CDR3 loop spans 13 amino acids. In DNA, the CDR3 is TGTGCCAGCACCCAACTAGCTCCAGATACGCAGTATTTT. It specifies CASTQLAPDTQYF.

The rearrangement joins TRBV11-3 to TRBJ2-3; the match to TRBD2 covers 12 bases. The junction had 8 bases not matched to a gene; V was cut back by 9 bases and J by 1 base. The CDR3 loop spans 16 amino acids. CDR1 and CDR2 (germline): SGHNT, YENEEA. For the CDR3, the DNA is TGTGCCAGAGACCTACTAGCGGGGGGCCGCACAGATACGCAGTATTTT. Translated, it gives CARDLLAGGRTDTQYF.

The rearrangement joins TRBV5-4 to TRBJ1-4; TRBD1 agrees at 10 bases. Germline CDR1 and CDR2: SGHNT and YYREEE (reference sequence). The CDR3 spans 14 residues. V lost 3 bases and J lost 8; bases outside the gene matches: 4. The CDR3 DNA sequence: TGTGCCAGCAGCTACGGGACAGGGGAAGAAAAACTGTTTTTT. Protein product: CASSYGTGEEKLFF.

CDR3 nucleotide sequence: TGTGCCATCAGTGATCCAGGGGGCAACACTGAAGCTTTCTTT. Amino acids: CAISDPGGNTEAFF. V and J are TRBV10-3 and TRBJ1-1, with 8 bases matching TRBD1. This CDR3 contains 14 residues. CDR1 is ENHRY and CDR2 is SYGVKD in the germline V gene. The ends lost 3 bases at V and 2 bases at J; junction bases unmatched: 2.

V gene TRBV18 combines with J gene TRBJ2-3; 9 bases are shared with TRBD2. The V and J ends lost 2 bases and 0 bases, in that order; junction bases with no gene match: 6. CDR3 length: 17 residues. Germline V gene data show CDR1 as KGHSH and CDR2 as LQKENI. The CDR3: CASSPGSGGSSTDTQYF. In DNA form, the CDR3 reads TGTGCCAGCTCACCAGGGAGCGGGGGGTCGAGCACAGATACGCAGTATTTT.

The CDR3 coding sequence is TGTGCCAGCAGCCGACTGGGGGGGAATCCCCTCCACTTT. As protein: CASSRLGGNPLHF. The V and J genes are TRBV6-5 and TRBJ1-6; possible D gene TRBD1, 5 bases. In germline, CDR1 is MNHEY, CDR2 SVGAGI. CDR3 size: 13 residues. With 6 bases removed from V and 13 bases from J, the gap between germline ends came to 16 bases.

V and J are TRBV5-1 and TRBJ1-1; possibly TRBD1 for D (6 bases). The germline V and J ends were trimmed by 4 bases and 7 bases, with 20 bases remaining between them. The CDR3 is made up of 15 amino acids. The germline V gene has CDR1 SGHRS and CDR2 YFSETQ. The CDR3 region has the DNA TGCGCCAGCAGCCCCTTCCCAGGGGCGCCAAATGAAGCTTTCTTT. Amino acids: CASSPFPGAPNEAFF.

The rearrangement links TRBV19 to TRBJ1-2; the match to TRBD1 covers 9 bases. The CDR3 runs to 13 residues. V lost 7 bases and J lost 7; bases outside the gene matches: 7. Germline CDR1 LNHDA, CDR2 SQIVND (reference sequence). For the CDR3, the DNA is TGTGCCAGTACCTCTCGACAGGGGGGTGGCTACACCTTC. This sequence encodes CASTSRQGGGYTF.

This clone has only one observation. V and J are TRBV4-1 and TRBJ2-2; 12 bases map to TRBD1. CDR3 length: 17 amino acids. Losses at the gene ends were 5 bases for V and 8 bases for J; bases not matched to a gene: 12. Germline loops: CDR1 MGHRA, CDR2 YSYEKL. CDR3 nucleotides: TGCGCCAGCAGCTTCCTTCCGGGACAGGGGGCGCAAGGGGAGCTGTTTTTT. Its translation: CASSFLPGQGAQGELFF.